The 30 T cell receptor beta chains below all came from one sample that was sequenced in a study of T-cell memory formation after mild COVID-19 (TCRdb year 2021). Libraries were constructed by 5' RACE. TCRdb lists the instrument as Illumina NovaSeq 6000. TCRdb reprocessing: public reads trimmed at Q25 with fastp, clones called with MiXCR, in-frame beta chains kept. Rows matching on CDR3 protein sequence are summarized as one entry with the most common DNA and genes. For this sample the table gives 410,000 or so distinct CDR3 sequences, of which 23% were detected only once. Roughly 13% of the sample lies in the top ten. Sequenced: PBMCs or a T cell subset sorted from them (not recorded which). These receptors originate from an adult woman who had mild COVID-19 (a few samples of this study predate the infection). The sample titles of this study are shuffled in the database, so cell type and time point are left out; the donor was told from shared clones.

This clonotype was recorded at least ten times. This chain joins TRBV7-2 and TRBJ2-2; D ambiguous. The V and J ends lost 3 bases and 4 bases respectively, with 9 bases between them. Per germline, CDR1 SGHTA and CDR2 FQGNSA. This CDR3 has 14 residues. CDR3 in amino acids: CASSFGGGTGELFF. The CDR3 region has the DNA TGTGCCAGCAGCTTTGGCGGCGGCACCGGGGAGCTGTTTTTT.

The sample holds a few counts of this clonotype. The chain carries TRBV4-2 and TRBJ1-2, with 8 bases aligning to TRBD1. The junction had 9 bases not matched to a gene; V was cut back by 0 bases and J by 6 bases. CDR3 length: 16 amino acids. In germline, CDR1 is LGHNA, CDR2 YNFKEQ. The CDR3 DNA follows: TGTGCCAGCAGCCAAGATAGTAAAGAGACAGGGGATGGCTACACCTTC. This gives the protein CASSQDSKETGDGYTF.

The V gene is TRBV2, the J gene TRBJ2-5; perhaps D is TRBD1 or TRBD2 (5 bases each). CDR3 length equals 14 residues. Trimming removed 8 bases from V and 2 bases from J, with 15 bases in between. Germline V gene lookup returns CDR1 SNHLY and CDR2 FYNNEI. The CDR3 nucleotides read TGTGCCAGCGACCCGGCAGGGAGTCAAGAGACCCAGTACTTC. Amino acids: CASDPAGSQETQYF.

The chain links TRBV6-6 to TRBJ1-1; TRBD1 is a possible D gene (6 bases). Per germline, CDR1 MNHNY and CDR2 SVGAGI (reference sequence). V was trimmed by 8 bases and J by 4 bases, leaving 17 bases between them. The CDR3 spans 14 residues. The CDR3 spells CASQPPGASTEAFF. In DNA form, the CDR3 reads TGTGCCAGCCAGCCTCCAGGGGCGAGCACTGAAGCTTTCTTT.

This clonotype was detected a few times. The CDR3 is CASRRTGDPYEQYF. The CDR3 coding sequence is TGTGCCAGCAGACGGACAGGCGATCCCTACGAGCAGTACTTC. V and J are TRBV12-3 or TRBV12-4 and TRBJ2-7, with 7 nucleotides matching TRBD1. J was trimmed by 2 bases and V by 6 bases; bases with no gene match: 7. The CDR3 extends over 14 amino acids.

The V gene is TRBV5-1, the J gene TRBJ2-7; TRBD1 aligns across 9 bases. The trim removed 4 bases at V and 0 bases at J, leaving 11 bases unmatched. In germline, CDR1 is SGHRS, CDR2 YFSETQ. The CDR3 has 17 amino acids. CDR3 amino acids: CASSITGTGNNSYEQYF. The CDR3 DNA follows: TGCGCCAGCAGCATAACCGGGACAGGGAACAACTCCTACGAGCAGTACTTC.

The V and J genes are TRBV27 and TRBJ2-5, with D possibly matching TRBD2 (6 bases). Germline V gene sequence: CDR1 MNHEY, CDR2 SMNVEV (reference sequence). This CDR3 is 17 amino acids long. The V gene lost 0 bases and the J gene lost 2 bases, with 16 bases spanning the gap. CDR3 in amino acids: CASSLSGAGAPQETQYF. The CDR3 coding sequence is TGTGCCAGCAGTTTATCGGGAGCGGGCGCACCGCAAGAGACCCAGTACTTC.

V and J are TRBV4-1 and TRBJ1-4; tentative D call: TRBD1 (5 bases). V lost 4 bases, J lost 4 bases, and 16 bases lay in between. This CDR3 region has 16 residues. Germline assignment: CDR1 MGHRA and CDR2 YSYEKL. In nucleotides, the CDR3 is TGCGCCAGCAGCCTTGGGGTCCGGGACGATAATGAAAAACTGTTTTTT. It yields the protein CASSLGVRDDNEKLFF.

The sample holds a few counts of this clonotype. The CDR3 reads CASSVALDFPGEQFF. The CDR3 region has the DNA TGTGCCAGCAGCGTAGCCCTAGACTTCCCTGGTGAGCAGTTCTTC. This chain connects TRBV9 to TRBJ2-1, with unresolved D. CDR1 and CDR2 from the germline V gene are SGDLS and YYNGEE. Deletions cut 0 bases from V and 9 bases from J, with 16 bases between. CDR3 size: 15 residues.

This sequence joins TRBV14 and TRBJ2-1, with 8 bases fitting TRBD2. Germline CDR1 reads SGHDN; CDR2 reads FVKESK. V dropped 4 bases and J dropped 8; count of bases not matched to a gene: 7. The CDR3 has 14 amino acids. In DNA form, the CDR3 reads TGTGCCAGCAGCCCGAAAGAGACTAGCGATGAGCAGTTCTTC. Its protein product is CASSPKETSDEQFF.

A word on this clonotype: The junction does not match germline at one end; this may be a read error. V is TRBV12-3 or TRBV12-4 and J is TRBJ2-5; TRBD2 agrees at 12 bases. The CDR3 is 15 amino acids. The CDR3 here is CASSLAGGSTETQYF. The CDR3 region has the DNA TGTGCCAGCAGTCTAGCGGGAGGGTCCACGGAGACCCAGTACTTC.

V usage is TRBV5-1 and J usage is TRBJ1-1; the D gene is possibly TRBD1 (5 bases). Germline CDR1 is SGHRS and CDR2 is YFSETQ. The germline V and J ends were trimmed by 0 bases and 3 bases, with 12 bases remaining between them. The CDR3 consists of 15 residues. The DNA for the CDR3 is TGCGCCAGCAGCTTGGGCACAATGGGGGACACTGAAGCTTTCTTT. Amino acid sequence: CASSLGTMGDTEAFF.

There are a few counts of this clonotype. The genes are TRBV6-2 or TRBV6-3 and TRBJ2-5, with 8 bases matching TRBD1. There are 15 residues in the CDR3. Germline V gene data show CDR1 as MNHEY and CDR2 as SVGEGT. The V segment lost 7 bases and the J segment 8 bases; nucleotides outside the gene matches: 15. The DNA for the CDR3 is TGTGCCAGCACCACGGGACAGGACCCCTATTTCACCCAGTACTTC. It is translated as CASTTGQDPYFTQYF.

The gene calls are TRBV6-2 or TRBV6-3 and TRBJ1-1, with a possible D match to TRBD1 (6 bases). CDR3 length: 15 amino acids. Deletions cut 5 bases from V and 4 bases from J, with 17 bases between. CDR1 MNHEY and CDR2 SVGEGT come from the germline V gene. The CDR3 DNA follows: TGTGCCAGCAGTCGCTCTACCAGGGGAGGCACTGAAGCTTTCTTT. It translates to CASSRSTRGGTEAFF.

The chain is built from TRBV12-3 or TRBV12-4 and TRBJ2-3, with 8 bases fitting TRBD2. V dropped 7 bases and J dropped 0; count of bases not matched to a gene: 3. The CDR3 has 14 residues. The DNA of the CDR3 is TGTGCCAGCAAACGGGGGGGCAGCACAGATACGCAGTATTTT. The encoded protein is CASKRGGSTDTQYF.

This chain uses TRBV10-3 with TRBJ1-1; 9 bases agree with TRBD1. Trimming took 4 bases from V and 1 from J; bases not matched to a gene: 7. Germline CDR1 reads ENHRY; CDR2 reads SYGVKD. The CDR3 runs to 16 residues. The CDR3 sequence is CAISAVDRGTNTEAFF. The CDR3 bases are TGTGCCATCAGTGCCGTCGACAGGGGGACGAACACTGAAGCTTTCTTT.

The CDR3 DNA sequence: TGTGCCAGCAGCGTCAGCCAGCGCTCCTACGAGCAGTACTTC. Encoded protein: CASSVSQRSYEQYF. The J gene is TRBJ2-7, the V gene TRBV9; D is uncertain. This CDR3 has 14 amino acids. With 2 bases removed from V and 0 bases from J, the gap between germline ends came to 9 bases. CDR1 and CDR2 (germline): SGDLS, YYNGEE. Drawing the rest from reference TRBV9 and TRBJ2-7, the complete variable domain is DSGVTQTPKHLITATGQRVTLRCSPRSGDLSVYWYQQSLDQGLQFLIQYYNGEERAKGNILERFSAQQFPDLHSELNLSSLELGDSALYFCASSVSQRSYEQYFGPGTRLTVT.

The rearrangement links TRBV7-6 to TRBJ2-3, with D possibly being TRBD2 (5 bases). V gave up 2 bases and J gave up 2 bases, with 8 bases separating them. CDR1 and CDR2 (germline): SGHVS, FNYEAQ. This CDR3 has 14 amino acids. The DNA of the CDR3 is TGTGCCAGCAGCTTACACGGGAACACAGATACGCAGTATTTT. This sequence encodes CASSLHGNTDTQYF. The entire variable domain, with the rest obtained from reference TRBV7-6 and TRBJ2-3, is as follows: GAGVSQSPRYKVTKRGQDVALRCDPISGHVSLYWYRQALGQGPEFLTYFNYEAQQDKSGLPNDRFSAERPEGSISTLTIQRTEQRDSAMYRCASSLHGNTDTQYFGPGTRLTVL.

This clonotype was observed a few times. V gene TRBV10-3 combines with J gene TRBJ2-3; D unclear. Between the trimmed V and J ends, which lost 2 bases and 8 bases, there was a span of 11 bases. Looked up from germline, CDR1 is ENHRY and CDR2 is SYGVKD. The CDR3 covers 13 residues. CDR3 residues: CAISEGPMGTQYF. DNA for the CDR3: TGTGCCATCAGTGAGGGGCCTATGGGTACGCAGTATTTT.

This clonotype was recorded many times. The chain uses TRBV5-1 and TRBJ1-1; 8 bases are a match to TRBD1. From germline, CDR1 is SGHRS and CDR2 YFSETQ. This CDR3 is built from 13 residues. V gave up 0 bases and J gave up 8 bases; unmatched junction bases: 3. The CDR3 region is CASSLEQGAEAFF. The CDR3 coding sequence is TGCGCCAGCAGCTTGGAGCAGGGGGCCGAAGCTTTCTTT. The variable domain in full, completed from reference TRBV5-1 and TRBJ1-1, reads KAGVTQTPRYLIKTRGQQVTLSCSPISGHRSVSWYQQTPGQGLQFLFEYFSETQRNKGNFPGRFSGRQFSNSRSEMNVSTLELGDSALYLCASSLEQGAEAFFGQGTRLTVV.

V is TRBV3-1 and J is TRBJ2-7; 9 positions match TRBD2. The CDR3 consists of 16 residues. From germline, CDR1 is LGHDT and CDR2 YNNKEL (reference sequence). J was trimmed by 2 bases and V by 4 bases; bases with no gene match: 9. CDR3 loop: CASSLRSLAGTYEQYF. DNA of the CDR3: TGTGCCAGCAGCCTACGGTCTCTAGCGGGGACCTACGAGCAGTACTTC.

The CDR3 sequence: CASSRILAVSYNEQFF. The CDR3 nucleotides are TGTGCCAGCAGCCGTATTCTAGCGGTTTCCTACAATGAGCAGTTCTTC. V usage is TRBV5-6 and J usage is TRBJ2-1; 7 positions match TRBD2. Trimming took 4 bases from V and 1 from J; bases not matched to a gene: 8. The CDR3 runs 16 residues. Germline V gene data show CDR1 as SGHDT and CDR2 as YYEEEE.

This clonotype showed up just a few times. The chain joins TRBV7-2 to TRBJ1-1; 7 bases align to TRBD1. Germline trimming cut 1 base from V and 4 bases from J; bases unmatched to any gene: 3. In germline, CDR1 is SGHTA, CDR2 FQGNSA. This CDR3 comprises 14 residues. This chain's CDR3 is CASSLGGTATEAFF. Here the CDR3 DNA reads TGTGCCAGCAGCTTAGGCGGGACAGCCACTGAAGCTTTCTTT.

V is TRBV7-9 and J is TRBJ2-5, with 8 nucleotides matching TRBD2. Trimming took 2 bases from V and 1 from J; bases not matched to a gene: 3. Germline CDR1 SEHNR, CDR2 FQNEAQ (reference sequence). CDR3 length: 15 residues. The CDR3 sequence: CASSLTSGPQETQYF. Written as DNA, the CDR3 is TGTGCCAGCAGCTTAACTAGCGGACCCCAAGAGACCCAGTACTTC.

This clonotype occurred a few times. This chain links TRBV6-1 with TRBJ1-3; D gene ambiguous. Germline V CDR1 and CDR2: MNHNS, SASEGT. With 2 bases removed from V and 0 bases from J, the gap between germline ends came to 2 bases. The CDR3 consists of 13 residues. In nucleotides, the CDR3 is TGTGCCAGCAGTGAAACCTCTGGAAACACCATATATTTT. As protein: CASSETSGNTIYF.

This clonotype occurred a few times. V gene TRBV4-3 combines with J gene TRBJ2-2; no reliable D call. Germline V gives CDR1 LGHNA, CDR2 YSLEER. This CDR3 contains 15 residues. The ends were cut back, 0 bases at V and 8 bases at J, with 13 bases in the middle. The CDR3 region has the DNA TGCGCCAGCAGCCAAGATTTCGGGCTTGCGGGGGAGCTGTTTTTT. It encodes CASSQDFGLAGELFF.

DNA of the CDR3: TGTGCCAGCAGTGAAGCCGGGACAGGGGGAATAGAGACCCAGTACTTC. It specifies CASSEAGTGGIETQYF. The chain uses TRBV6-1 and TRBJ2-5, with 11 bases that match TRBD1. V shed 0 bases and J 4 bases; nucleotides not matched to a gene: 4. CDR1 and CDR2 (germline): MNHNS, SASEGT. The CDR3 is 16 residues long.

This clonotype was seen a handful of times. The V gene is TRBV12-3 or TRBV12-4, the J gene TRBJ2-1; 12 bases match TRBD2. V lost 5 bases to trimming and J lost 4 bases; unmatched junction nucleotides: 15. CDR3 length: 19 amino acids. The CDR3 coding sequence is TGTGCCAGCAGTCCTACTAGCGGGGGGACCTATTGGCCATACAATGAGCAGTTCTTC. Its translation is CASSPTSGGTYWPYNEQFF.

This clonotype was seen a few times. V is TRBV4-1 and J is TRBJ2-1; D may be TRBD2 (6 bases). Germline CDR1 is MGHRA and CDR2 is YSYEKL. Trimming stripped 4 bases from V and 2 bases from J, with 21 bases between. This CDR3 comprises 18 residues. CDR3 sequence (DNA): TGCGCCAGCAGCCCAACCGGGAGTCGCAGGGCCCCCTACAATGAGCAGTTCTTC. Its protein is CASSPTGSRRAPYNEQFF.

The rearrangement joins TRBV5-1 to TRBJ1-1; TRBD1 aligns across 9 bases. The CDR3 length is 17 residues. V dropped 5 bases and J dropped 0; count of bases not matched to a gene: 11. The germline V gene encodes CDR1 SGHRS and CDR2 YFSETQ. The CDR3, as DNA: TGCGCCAGCAGTCCTGGACAGGGGTTCCGCATGAACACTGAAGCTTTCTTT. Amino acids: CASSPGQGFRMNTEAFF.